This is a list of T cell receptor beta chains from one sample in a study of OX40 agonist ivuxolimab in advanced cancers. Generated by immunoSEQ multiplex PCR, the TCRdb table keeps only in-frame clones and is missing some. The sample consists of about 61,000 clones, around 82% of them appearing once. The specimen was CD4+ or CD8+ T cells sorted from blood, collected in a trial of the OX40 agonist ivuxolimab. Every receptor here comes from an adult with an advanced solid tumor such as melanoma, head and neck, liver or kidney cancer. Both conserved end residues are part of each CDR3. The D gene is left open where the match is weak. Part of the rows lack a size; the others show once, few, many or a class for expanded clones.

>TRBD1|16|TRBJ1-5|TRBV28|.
TGTGCCAGCAGTCTAGGACAGGGTCGGGGGCATCAGCCCCAGCATTTT
CASSLGQGRGHQPQHF
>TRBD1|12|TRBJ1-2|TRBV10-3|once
TGTGCCAGGGGGGACAGGTTTTATGGCTACACCTTC
CARGDRFYGYTF
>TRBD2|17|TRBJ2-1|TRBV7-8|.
TGTGCCAGCAGCTTAAAGAAGGGGGGGATACTAGCGGGTGAGCAGTTCTTC
CASSLKKGGILAGEQFF
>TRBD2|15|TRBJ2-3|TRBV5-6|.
TGTGCCAGCAGCCTCGGACTAGCGGGGTTCGATACGCAGTATTTT
CASSLGLAGFDTQYF
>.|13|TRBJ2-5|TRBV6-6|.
TGTGCCAGCAATCAGGGAGGCCGGGAGACCCAGTACTTC
CASNQGGRETQYF
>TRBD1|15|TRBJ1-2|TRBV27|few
TGTGCCAGCAGCCGGACAGGGGGCGCGGGCTATGGCTACACCTTC
CASSRTGGAGYGYTF
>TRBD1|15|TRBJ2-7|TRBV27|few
TGTGCCAGCAGTTTATTGGGGACAGGGGGGTACGAGCAGTACTTC
CASSLLGTGGYEQYF
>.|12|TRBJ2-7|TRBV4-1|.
TGCGCCAGCAGCCAACCCCCCTACGAGCAGTACTTC
CASSQPPYEQYF
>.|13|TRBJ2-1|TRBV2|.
TGTGCCAGCGGTGAGGAACGGGACAATGAGCAGTTCTTC
CASGEERDNEQFF
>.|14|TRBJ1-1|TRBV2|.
TGTGCCAGCCGCTTCGGGGTGTTGAACACTGAAGCTTTCTTT
CASRFGVLNTEAFF
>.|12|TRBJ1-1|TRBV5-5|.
TGTGCCAGCAGCTTGGCGCGGTCTGAAGCTTTCTTT
CASSLARSEAFF
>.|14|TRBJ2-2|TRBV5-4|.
TGTGCCAGCAGGCGAGCGGCGGGGACCGGGGAGCTGTTTTTT
CASRRAAGTGELFF
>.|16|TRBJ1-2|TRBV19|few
TGTGCCAGTAGTTCAATAGGACAGTCGGGAGACTATGGCTACACCTTC
CASSSIGQSGDYGYTF
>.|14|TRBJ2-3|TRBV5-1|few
TGCGCCAGCAGCCGGACGGTGAGCACAGATACGCAGTATTTT
CASSRTVSTDTQYF
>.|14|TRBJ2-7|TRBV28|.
TGTGCCAGCAGTTTCGGCAGCTTCGATTACGAGCAGTACTTC
CASSFGSFDYEQYF
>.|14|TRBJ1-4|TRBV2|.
TGTGCCAGCAGTGAAGCGACAACTAATGAAAAACTGTTTTTT
CASSEATTNEKLFF
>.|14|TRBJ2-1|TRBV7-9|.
TGTGCCAGCAGCTTAACTAGCATAGACAATGAGCAGTTCTTC
CASSLTSIDNEQFF
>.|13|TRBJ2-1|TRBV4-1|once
TGCGCCAGCAGCCGCAACGAACTAGAAGAGCAGTTCTTC
CASSRNELEEQFF
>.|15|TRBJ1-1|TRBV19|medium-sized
TGTGCCAGTAGTCCCTCAGCAGGGTTGCACACTGAAGCTTTCTTT
CASSPSAGLHTEAFF
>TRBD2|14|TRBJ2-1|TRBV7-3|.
TGTGCCAGCAGCTTAGCGGGAGGGCCCAATGAGCAGTTCTTC
CASSLAGGPNEQFF
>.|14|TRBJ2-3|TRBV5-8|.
TGTGCCAGCAGCTTGGGGTCTTCTGGCAATACGCAGTATTTT
CASSLGSSGNTQYF
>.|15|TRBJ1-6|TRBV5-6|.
TGTGCCAGCAGCTCTGACATGAGGACGGGGCCACCCCTCCACTTT
CASSSDMRTGPPLHF